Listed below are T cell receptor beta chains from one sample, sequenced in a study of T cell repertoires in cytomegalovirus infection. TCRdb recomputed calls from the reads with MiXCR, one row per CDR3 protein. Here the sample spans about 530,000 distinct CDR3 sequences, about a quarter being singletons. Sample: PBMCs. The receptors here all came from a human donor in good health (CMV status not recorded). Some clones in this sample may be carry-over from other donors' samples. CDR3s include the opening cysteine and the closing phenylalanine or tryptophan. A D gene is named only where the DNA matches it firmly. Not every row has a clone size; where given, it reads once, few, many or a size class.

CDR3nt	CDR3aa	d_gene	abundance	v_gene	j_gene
TGTGCCAGCAGTGGGGTGGGAGATCAGCCCCAGCATTTT	CASSGVGDQPQHF	NA	NA	TRBV2	TRBJ1-5
TGTGCCAGCAGCTTGGGAGGAATCGTCGGGAGTTACAATGAGCAGTTCTTC	CASSLGGIVGSYNEQFF	NA	NA	TRBV5-4	TRBJ2-1
TGCGCCAGCATGTCGTCGGGCCAAGAGACCCAGTACTTC	CASMSSGQETQYF	NA	few	TRBV10-2	TRBJ2-5
TGTGCCAGCCGAAAGCGGGAGGGCAGGAATGAGCAGTTCTTC	CASRKREGRNEQFF	TRBD2	NA	TRBV7-2	TRBJ2-1
TGTGCCAGCAGCTTCGCAAGCGCGCGCCAAGAGACCCAGTACTTC	CASSFASARQETQYF	NA	many	TRBV7-8	TRBJ2-5
TGTGCCAGCAGCTTAGGGAACCGAGATACGCAGTATTTT	CASSLGNRDTQYF	NA	few	TRBV7-2	TRBJ2-3
TGTGCCAGCAGGCAGACGGCAACTAATGAAAAACTGTTTTTT	CASRQTATNEKLFF	NA	few	TRBV6-5	TRBJ1-4
TGTGCCAGCAGCGCACCGACAGGGGACGGGGGCGAGCAGTACTTC	CASSAPTGDGGEQYF	TRBD1	many	TRBV7-6	TRBJ2-7
TGTGCTAGTGGTGCCATAGGGACGGCCAGAGGCACTGAAGCTTTCTTT	CASGAIGTARGTEAFF	NA	many	TRBV12-5	TRBJ1-1
TGTGCCAGTGGCAGGGAACAGCAAAGTTCACCCCTCCACTTT	CASGREQQSSPLHF	NA	many	TRBV7-2	TRBJ1-6
TGTGCCAGCAGCTCCCTAGCGGGAGGTTTGAGCACCGGGGAGCTGTTTTTT	CASSSLAGGLSTGELFF	TRBD2	few	TRBV7-2	TRBJ2-2
TGTGCCAGTAGTTTTGGACAGGGGACCTACGAGCAGTACTTC	CASSFGQGTYEQYF	TRBD1	few	TRBV19	TRBJ2-7
TGTGCCAGCAGTAACAGGGGGCAGAACACTGAAGCTTTCTTT	CASSNRGQNTEAFF	TRBD1	NA	TRBV12-3/TRBV12-4	TRBJ1-1
TGTGCCACTATGGACCTTGGGGAGACCCAGTACTTC	CATMDLGETQYF	NA	NA	TRBV11-2	TRBJ2-5
TGTGCCAGCAGTATCTGGACTCACTATGGCTACACCTTC	CASSIWTHYGYTF	NA	once	TRBV28	TRBJ1-2
TGTGCCTGGAGTCGTAATTCACCCCTCCACTTT	CAWSRNSPLHF	NA	NA	TRBV30	TRBJ1-6
TGTGCCAGCGGACCAGGCGGCGGGAGGAGATACGAGCAGTACTTC	CASGPGGGRRYEQYF	TRBD2	NA	TRBV7-6	TRBJ2-7
TGTGCCAGTAGCGCCTTTAGAGGCTATGAGCAGTTCTTC	CASSAFRGYEQFF	NA	few	TRBV19	TRBJ2-1
TGTGCCTGGAGTTTGTGGGGGGCGCGGGGCACTGAAGCTTTCTTT	CAWSLWGARGTEAFF	NA	NA	TRBV30	TRBJ1-1
TGTGCCAGCAGCTCACGGACAGGGGGGGAGACCCAGTACTTC	CASSSRTGGETQYF	TRBD1	NA	TRBV3-1	TRBJ2-5
TGCGCCAGCAGCCAAGGGTACGGAACCTCCGAGCAGTTCTTC	CASSQGYGTSEQFF	NA	NA	TRBV4-3	TRBJ2-1
TGTGCCAGCAGTCCTATCGTTTGGACTTACTTCGAGCAGTACTTC	CASSPIVWTYFEQYF	NA	NA	TRBV28	TRBJ2-7
TGTGCCAGTAGGGGAACGAGGAGTGAAGTCACCGGGGAGCTGTTTTTT	CASRGTRSEVTGELFF	NA	few	TRBV19	TRBJ2-2
TGCGCCAGCAGCTTGGCCGAGCAGGCGGCTCTTTACACCGGGGAGCTGTTTTTT	CASSLAEQAALYTGELFF	NA	NA	TRBV5-1	TRBJ2-2
TGTGCCAGCAGCTTAGAGACTAGCAGCACAGATACGCAGTATTTT	CASSLETSSTDTQYF	TRBD2	NA	TRBV7-9	TRBJ2-3
TGCAGTGCAGAAAACCGGGACAGGGTGCTGGATGGCTACACCTTC	CSAENRDRVLDGYTF	TRBD1	NA	TRBV20-1	TRBJ1-2
TGTGCCACCATGCGGGAGCTCAGCACAGATACGCAGTATTTT	CATMRELSTDTQYF	TRBD2	few	TRBV12-3/TRBV12-4	TRBJ2-3